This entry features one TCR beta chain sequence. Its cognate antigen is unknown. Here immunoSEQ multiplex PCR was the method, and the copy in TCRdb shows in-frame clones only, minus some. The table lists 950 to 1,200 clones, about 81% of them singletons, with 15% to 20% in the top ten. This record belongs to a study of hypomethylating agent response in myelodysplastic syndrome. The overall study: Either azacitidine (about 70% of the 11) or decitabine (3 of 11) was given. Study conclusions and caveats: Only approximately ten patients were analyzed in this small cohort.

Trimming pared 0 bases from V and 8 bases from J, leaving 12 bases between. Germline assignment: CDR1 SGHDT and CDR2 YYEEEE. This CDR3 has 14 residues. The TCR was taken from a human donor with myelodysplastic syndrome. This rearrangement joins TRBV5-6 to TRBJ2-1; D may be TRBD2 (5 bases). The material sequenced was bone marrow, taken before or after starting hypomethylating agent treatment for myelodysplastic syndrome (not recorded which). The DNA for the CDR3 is TGTGCCAGCAGCTTGGGGGCAGGCGGGCATGAGCAGTTCTTC. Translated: CASSLGAGGHEQFF.